The rows below give T cell receptor beta chains drawn from one sample of a study of primary melanoma T cells and metastatic recurrence. Method: immunoSEQ multiplex PCR; TCRdb's copy keeps in-frame clones and lacks some. The profile shows 320 or so clones, approximately 80% of them singletons. Sequenced sample: melanoma tumor tissue. These receptors came from a human donor with melanoma. CDR3s include the opening cysteine and the closing phenylalanine or tryptophan. D genes are given only for firm matches. Rows give clone size only sometimes, using once, few, many, or a class for an expanded clone.

d_call clone_size j_call v_call cdr3_nt cdr3_aa
NA NA TRBJ1-4 TRBV11-3 TGTGCCAGCAGCCCCAACTCAGGGGCTAATGAAAAACTGTTTTTT CASSPNSGANEKLFF
TRBD2 NA TRBJ2-3 TRBV11-3 TGTGCCAGCAGCCCCCGCGGACTAGACACAGATACGCAGTATTTT CASSPRGLDTDTQYF
NA once TRBJ1-2 TRBV6-7 TGTGCCAGCACTCCTATCCCCGGGGGTATCGGCTACACCTTC CASTPIPGGIGYTF
NA few TRBJ2-7 TRBV14 TGTGCCAGCAGCCAAAATCAAAACAGCTACGAGCAGTACTTC CASSQNQNSYEQYF
TRBD2 NA TRBJ2-1 TRBV11-3 TGTGCCAGCAGCCCAGGGACTAGCGGGGCCGGGGATAATGAGCAGTTCTTC CASSPGTSGAGDNEQFF
NA once TRBJ2-5 TRBV6-4 TGTGCCAGCAGTTGGGCCGGGATAGGGGCCCAAGAGACCCAGTACTTC CASSWAGIGAQETQYF
TRBD2 NA TRBJ2-3 TRBV6-8 TGTGCCATCAATAGAGCTAGCGGGGGGAGCACAGATACGCAGTATTTT CAINRASGGSTDTQYF
NA NA TRBJ1-1 TRBV6-1 TGTGCCAGCAGTGAAGTCTTGAACACTGAAGCTTTCTTT CASSEVLNTEAFF
NA NA TRBJ2-1 TRBV19 TGTGCCAGTAGTATCAGCCGACAGTCTGTCAATGAGCAGTTCTTC CASSISRQSVNEQFF
TRBD1 NA TRBJ1-1 TRBV6-8 TGTGCCAGCAGAGACAGGGCCACTGAAGCTTTCTTT CASRDRATEAFF
NA NA TRBJ1-2 TRBV11-3 TGTGCCAGCAGCTTCCAGGGCGGGTCGGATGGCTACACCTTC CASSFQGGSDGYTF
TRBD1 NA TRBJ2-7 TRBV6-8 TGTGCCAGCTTGGGGACACAGGGGGCGTTCCACGAGCAGTACTTC CASLGTQGAFHEQYF
TRBD2 once TRBJ2-3 TRBV7-7 TGTGCTAGCAGCTTACTAGCGGGGCAATTCACAGATACGCAGTATTTT CASSLLAGQFTDTQYF
TRBD1 NA TRBJ1-1 TRBV6-8 TGTGCCAGCGGAGTCGGACAGGTGTACACTGAAGCTTTCTTT CASGVGQVYTEAFF
NA NA TRBJ2-2 TRBV14 TGTGCCAGCAGCCTAAGACTTTTGGCCGGGGAGCTGTTTTTT CASSLRLLAGELFF
TRBD1 NA TRBJ2-3 TRBV6-8 TGTGCCACGTGGACAGGGGGCAGCACAGATACGCAGTATTTT CATWTGGSTDTQYF
TRBD1 NA TRBJ1-6 TRBV19 TGTGCCAGTAGTCGCCGGGACAGTAATTCACCCCTCCACTTT CASSRRDSNSPLHF
NA NA TRBJ1-1 TRBV30 TGTGCCTGGAGGATGTACATGGACAGTAGGACTGAAGCTTTCTTT CAWRMYMDSRTEAFF
NA NA TRBJ2-2 TRBV19 TGTGCCAGTAAGGACACCCCTTTCGGGGAGCTGTTTTTT CASKDTPFGELFF
NA NA TRBJ1-2 TRBV6-8 TGTGCCAGCAGTTACTCGAGTGGTGGGGGCTACACCTTC CASSYSSGGGYTF
NA NA TRBJ2-5 TRBV6-8 TGTGCCAGCAGTTACGAGTGGGACAAGGGTGGGGAGACCCAGTACTTC CASSYEWDKGGETQYF
NA few TRBJ2-3 TRBV11-3 TGTGCCAGCAGACTAGCACCTACTAGCACAGATACGCAGTATTTT CASRLAPTSTDTQYF
TRBD1 NA TRBJ2-5 TRBV11-3 TGTGCCAGCAGCTTGGGAGTGGACAGGGGCCCCTCGGGGGAGACCCAGTACTTC CASSLGVDRGPSGETQYF
NA few TRBJ1-1 TRBV11-3 TGTGCCAGCAACGGACGGGGCATGAACACTGAAGCTTTCTTT CASNGRGMNTEAFF
TRBD1 NA TRBJ1-2 TRBV19 TGTGCCAGTAGTCTGGGACAGGCACCTTATGGCTACACCTTC CASSLGQAPYGYTF
TRBD1 NA TRBJ2-3 TRBV18 TGTGCCAGCTCACCAAGCCGGGACAGGGGACGGTATTTT CASSPSRDRGRYF